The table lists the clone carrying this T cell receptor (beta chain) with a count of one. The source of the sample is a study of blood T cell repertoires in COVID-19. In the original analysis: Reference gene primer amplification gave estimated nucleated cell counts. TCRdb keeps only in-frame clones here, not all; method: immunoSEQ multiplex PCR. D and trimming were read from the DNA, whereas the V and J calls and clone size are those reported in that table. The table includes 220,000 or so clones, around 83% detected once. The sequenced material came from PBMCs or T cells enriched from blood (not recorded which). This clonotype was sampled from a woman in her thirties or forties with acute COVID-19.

As DNA, the CDR3 is TGCGCCAGCAGCCAAGCCGACGGGAACTATGGCTACACCTTC. This encodes CASSQADGNYGYTF. The chain joins TRBV4-3 to TRBJ1-2, with D unclear. The CDR3 runs to 14 residues. Germline assignment: CDR1 LGHNA and CDR2 YSLEER. V was pared by 1 base and J by 2 bases, with 8 bases between.